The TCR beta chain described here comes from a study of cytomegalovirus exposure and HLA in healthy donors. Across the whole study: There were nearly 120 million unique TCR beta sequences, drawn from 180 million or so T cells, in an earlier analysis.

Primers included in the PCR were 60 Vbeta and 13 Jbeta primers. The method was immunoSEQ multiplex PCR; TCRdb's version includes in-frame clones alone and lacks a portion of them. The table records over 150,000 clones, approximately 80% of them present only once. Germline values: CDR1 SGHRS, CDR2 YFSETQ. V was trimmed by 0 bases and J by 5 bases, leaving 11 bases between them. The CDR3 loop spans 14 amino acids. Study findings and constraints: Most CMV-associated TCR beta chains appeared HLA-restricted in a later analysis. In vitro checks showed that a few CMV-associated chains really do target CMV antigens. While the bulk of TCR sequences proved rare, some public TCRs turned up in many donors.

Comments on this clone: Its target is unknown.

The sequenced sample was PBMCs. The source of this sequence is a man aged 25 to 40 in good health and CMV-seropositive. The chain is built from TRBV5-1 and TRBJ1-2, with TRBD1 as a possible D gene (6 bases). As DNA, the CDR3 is TGCGCCAGCAGCTTGGAGGCAGGGGAGTATGGCTACACCTTC. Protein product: CASSLEAGEYGYTF. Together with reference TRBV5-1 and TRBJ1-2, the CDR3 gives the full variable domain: KAGVTQTPRYLIKTRGQQVTLSCSPISGHRSVSWYQQTPGQGLQFLFEYFSETQRNKGNFPGRFSGRQFSNSRSEMNVSTLELGDSALYLCASSLEAGEYGYTFGSGTRLTVV.